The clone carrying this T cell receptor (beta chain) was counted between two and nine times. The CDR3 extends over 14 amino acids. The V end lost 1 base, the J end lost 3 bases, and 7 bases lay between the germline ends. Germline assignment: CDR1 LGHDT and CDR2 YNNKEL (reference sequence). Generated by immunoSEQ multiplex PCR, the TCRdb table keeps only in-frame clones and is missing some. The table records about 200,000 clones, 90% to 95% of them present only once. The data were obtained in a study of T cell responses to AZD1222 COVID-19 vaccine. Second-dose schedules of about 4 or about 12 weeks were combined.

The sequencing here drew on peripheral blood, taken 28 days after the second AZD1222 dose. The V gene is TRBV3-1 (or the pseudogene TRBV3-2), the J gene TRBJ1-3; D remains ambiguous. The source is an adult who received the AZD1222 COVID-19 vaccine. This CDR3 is CASSQGSGGNTIYF. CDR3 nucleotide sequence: TGTGCCAGCAGCCAAGGATCCGGTGGAAACACCATATATTTT.